What follows is one T cell receptor (beta chain) and its context. Its matching antigen is unknown. Germline loops: CDR1 KGHSH, CDR2 LQKENI. Trimming removed 5 bases from V and 4 bases from J, with 14 bases in between. The CDR3 is made up of 14 amino acids. The data derive from a study of CD8+ T cells in alopecia areata. About the study: Treated patients took oral tofacitinib at 5 to 10 mg twice daily.

Specified treatment: oral pan-JAK inhibitor, 5-10 mg twice daily. Study results and limitations: Many expanded lesional clones remained in scalp and blood on tofacitinib. There were also resident alphabeta T cells of normal skin sequenced in scalp samples.

Extracted from the samples, RNA was reverse transcribed into cDNA to serve as the sequencing template. Sequenced by immunoSEQ multiplex PCR; TCRdb stores in-frame clones only, minus some. The repertoire holds about 210,000 clones, with approximately 70% as singletons. The sample here was CD4+ T cells sorted from blood, taken at approximately week 44, from a patient treated with tofacitinib. This chain joins TRBV18 and TRBJ2-5; a possible D gene is TRBD1 (6 bases). The TCR was taken from a human donor with alopecia areata. CDR3 coding DNA: TGTGCCAGCTCAACCTCACAGGGTGGAGAGACCCAGTACTTC. It yields the protein CASSTSQGGETQYF.